These 28 T cell receptor beta chains were sequenced from one sample in a study of T cells in Graves' hyperthyroidism and ophthalmopathy. RNA transcripts yielded amplified TCR beta CDR3 regions. TCR CDR3 regions were first amplified by RT-PCR with HTBI primers. TCRdb re-called the multiplex PCR reads with MiXCR, one entry per CDR3 protein. The sample includes about 640,000 distinct CDR3 sequences, 20% to 25% of them seen just once. The sample comprised blood. The receptors stem from a man between 25 and 39 years old with Graves' ophthalmopathy.

This clonotype has more than one count but fewer than ten. This sequence joins TRBV7-9 and TRBJ1-4; 9 bases are shared with TRBD1. The CDR3 length is 16 residues. Germline V gene data show CDR1 as SEHNR and CDR2 as FQNEAQ (reference sequence). V lost 5 bases to trimming and J lost 8 bases; unmatched junction nucleotides: 12. The CDR3 DNA sequence: TGTGCCAGCAGCGCCTCGGGACAGGGTCTAGACGAAAAACTGTTTTTT. Its translation: CASSASGQGLDEKLFF. Drawing the rest from reference TRBV7-9 and TRBJ1-4, the complete variable domain is DTGVSQNPRHKITKRGQNVTFRCDPISEHNRLYWYRQTLGQGPEFLTYFQNEAQLEKSRLLSDRFSAERPKGSFSTLEIQRTEQGDSAMYLCASSASGQGLDEKLFFGSGTQLSVL.

This clonotype was seen repeatedly, ten times or more. The rearrangement uses TRBV2 and TRBJ1-2; D gene unclear. The CDR3 is 15 amino acids. CDR1 and CDR2 (germline): SNHLY, FYNNEI. Trimming pared 6 bases from V and 4 bases from J, leaving 18 bases between. CDR3 coding DNA: TGTGCCAGCAGCGCCCTAGCCCCTTTGGGCTATGGCTACACCTTC. This translates into CASSALAPLGYGYTF.

In its sample, this clonotype was seen many times. The V call is TRBV15, the J call TRBJ1-4; D is ambiguous. Germline-derived CDR1 and CDR2 are LNHNV and YYDKDF (reference sequence). This CDR3 has 14 residues. V was trimmed by 0 bases and J by 5 bases, leaving 7 bases between them. CDR3 loop: CATSRDPENEKLFF. The CDR3 bases are TGTGCCACCAGCAGAGATCCGGAGAATGAAAAACTGTTTTTT.

The rearrangement joins TRBV4-1 to TRBJ2-1; D is possibly TRBD2 (6 bases). Trimming took off 4 bases at V and 7 bases at J, with 14 bases between the two ends. This CDR3 has 14 residues. Germline-derived CDR1 and CDR2 are MGHRA and YSYEKL. The CDR3 DNA is TGCGCCAGCAGCCCTCCCGACCGGGGGAATGAGCAGTTCTTC. Translating it yields CASSPPDRGNEQFF.

The chain couples TRBV29-1 to TRBJ2-1, with 10 positions matching TRBD1. The CDR3 is 17 amino acids. With 6 bases clipped from V and 4 bases from J, the junction kept 15 bases outside the gene matches. Germline V gives CDR1 SQVTM, CDR2 ANQGSEA. The CDR3 DNA reads TGCAGCGTCCCAAACCGGGGACAGGGGATGGGGTACAATGAGCAGTTCTTC. This translates into CSVPNRGQGMGYNEQFF.

Comment on this clonotype: Possible read error: a much larger clone is one base away. The chain combines TRBV2 with TRBJ2-1; either TRBD1 or TRBD2 may fit D (5 bases each). Germline CDR1 SNHLY, CDR2 FYNNEI. Trimming removed 4 bases from V and 2 bases from J, with 12 bases in between. The CDR3 runs 15 residues. The CDR3: CASSGGSGPYNEQFF. The CDR3 DNA is TGTGCCAGCAGTGGGGGGAGTGGACCCTACAATGAGCAGTTCTTC.

This clonotype has more than one count but fewer than ten. V usage is TRBV6-1 and J usage is TRBJ2-7; 7 nucleotides match TRBD2. Germline-derived CDR1 and CDR2 are MNHNS and SASEGT. The CDR3 runs 15 residues. Trimming removed 5 bases from V and 1 base from J; junction bases left unmatched: 8. The CDR3 coding sequence is TGTGCCAGCAGTCCAAGAGCGGGGCCATCCTACGAGCAGTACTTC. Translating it yields CASSPRAGPSYEQYF.

A note on this clonotype: Relative to the germline gene, one junction end is altered; a read error may explain this. This chain uses TRBV2 with TRBJ2-7; TRBD1 or TRBD2 may be the D gene (6 bases each). Germline loops: CDR1 SNHLY, CDR2 FYNNEI. The CDR3 totals 16 residues. CDR3 sequence reads: CASSVEGGTSSCEQYF. DNA of the CDR3: TGTGCCAGCAGTGTGGAGGGCGGGACAAGCTCCTGCGAGCAGTACTTC.

Ten or more counts support this clonotype. The V and J genes are TRBV7-6 and TRBJ2-3; 7 bases agree with TRBD2. J was trimmed by 0 bases and V by 1 base; bases with no gene match: 7. The CDR3 totals 17 residues. The germline V gene encodes CDR1 SGHVS and CDR2 FNYEAQ. The CDR3 sequence is CASSLGGSGISTDTQYF. DNA of the CDR3: TGTGCCAGCAGCTTAGGGGGGAGCGGGATTAGCACAGATACGCAGTATTTT.

The chain is built from TRBV5-1 and TRBJ2-1; D remains unclear. The germline CDR1 and CDR2 sequences are SGHRS and YFSETQ. This CDR3 has 13 residues. V was trimmed by 3 bases and J by 9 bases, leaving 13 bases between them. This CDR3 reads CASSSTDMGEQFF. CDR3 DNA: TGCGCCAGCAGCTCAACCGACATGGGTGAGCAGTTCTTC. Using reference TRBV5-1 and TRBJ2-1 for the parts outside the CDR3, the full variable domain is KAGVTQTPRYLIKTRGQQVTLSCSPISGHRSVSWYQQTPGQGLQFLFEYFSETQRNKGNFPGRFSGRQFSNSRSEMNVSTLELGDSALYLCASSSTDMGEQFFGPGTRLTVL.

The rearrangement links TRBV6-5 to TRBJ1-5; 7 nucleotides align to TRBD1. The CDR3 contains 15 residues. Looked up from germline, CDR1 is MNHEY and CDR2 is SVGAGI. V shed 2 bases, J shed 2 bases, and the junction held 3 bases outside the gene matches. CDR3 coding DNA: TGTGCCAGCAGTTACCAGGGGGGAGGCAATCAGCCCCAGCATTTT. Translated, it gives CASSYQGGGNQPQHF.

This clonotype was detected a few times. The chain combines TRBV12-3 or TRBV12-4 with TRBJ2-2, with no clear D. V dropped 7 bases and J dropped 1 base, with 10 bases sitting between them. The length of the CDR3 is 14 residues. In nucleotides, the CDR3 is TGTGCCAGCACCCCTGTAGGGAACACCGGGGAGCTGTTTTTT. It encodes CASTPVGNTGELFF.

At least ten counts were recorded for this clonotype. The chain employs TRBV27 and TRBJ2-7; TRBD1 or TRBD2 may be the D gene (5 bases each). The CDR3 has 15 residues. Deletions cut 0 bases from V and 2 bases from J, with 11 bases between. Germline loops: CDR1 MNHEY, CDR2 SMNVEV (reference sequence). CDR3 protein: CASSLSRWGPYEQYF. The CDR3 nucleotides read TGTGCCAGCAGTTTATCAAGGTGGGGACCCTACGAGCAGTACTTC.

This clonotype was observed a few times. The chain joins TRBV28 to TRBJ1-1; D is uncertain. This CDR3 spans 11 amino acids. The V and J ends lost 10 bases and 4 bases respectively, with 10 bases between them. CDR1 and CDR2 from the germline V gene are MDHEN and SYDVKM. For the CDR3, the DNA is TGTGCCACCATGTCCCTCACTGAAGCTTTCTTT. It translates to CATMSLTEAFF.

CDR3 nucleotides: TGTGCCATCAGTGAGAGGGGGACAGGGAACAATCAGCCCCAGCATTTT. Residues: CAISERGTGNNQPQHF. This chain uses TRBV10-3 with TRBJ1-5, with 9 nucleotides matching TRBD1. Germline CDR1 and CDR2: ENHRY and SYGVKD. The CDR3 runs 16 residues. J lost 3 bases, V lost 2 bases, and 5 bases had no gene match.

There are a few counts of this clonotype. The chain has TRBV5-1 and TRBJ1-1, with unresolved D. V shed 4 bases and J shed 1 base, with 14 bases lying between them. The CDR3 covers 15 residues. In germline, CDR1 is SGHRS, CDR2 YFSETQ. The DNA for the CDR3 is TGCGCCAGCAGCAGTATACCAACAGAGAACACTGAAGCTTTCTTT. Residues: CASSSIPTENTEAFF.

This clonotype has a count of ten or more. This sequence joins TRBV27 and TRBJ1-4; no clear D gene. Between the trimmed V and J ends, which lost 6 bases and 0 bases, there was a span of 8 bases. CDR3 size: 14 residues. Per germline, CDR1 MNHEY and CDR2 SMNVEV (reference sequence). As DNA, the CDR3 is TGTGCCAGCAGCTTACAAGCAACTAATGAAAAACTGTTTTTT. It specifies CASSLQATNEKLFF. The entire variable domain, with the rest obtained from reference TRBV27 and TRBJ1-4, is as follows: EAQVTQNPRYLITVTGKKLTVTCSQNMNHEYMSWYRQDPGLGLRQIYYSMNVEVTDKGDVPEGYKVSRKEKRNFPLILESPSPNQTSLYFCASSLQATNEKLFFGSGTQLSVL.

The J gene is TRBJ2-2, the V gene TRBV20-1; tentative D call: TRBD2 (6 bases). Per germline, CDR1 DFQATT and CDR2 SNEGSKA (reference sequence). Between the trimmed V and J ends, which lost 7 bases and 2 bases, there was a span of 14 bases. The CDR3 length is 14 residues. The CDR3 reads CSVITGTNTGELFF. CDR3 coding DNA: TGCAGTGTAATAACCGGGACTAACACCGGGGAGCTGTTTTTT.

In this sample, this clonotype turned up a few times. Written as DNA, the CDR3 is TGTGCCAGCACCCTCGGGGGGGAGGGAAGCGAGCAGTACTTC. Its protein is CASTLGGEGSEQYF. This chain uses TRBV7-8 with TRBJ2-7; 8 bases map to TRBD2. V lost 7 bases to trimming and J lost 6 bases; unmatched junction nucleotides: 11. The CDR3 spans 14 residues. Germline lookup yields CDR1 SGHVS and CDR2 FQNEAQ. The full variable domain, with the rest looked up from reference TRBV7-8 and TRBJ2-7, is GAGVSQSPRYKVAKRGQDVALRCDPISGHVSLFWYQQALGQGPEFLTYFQNEAQLDKSGLPSDRFFAERPEGSVSTLKIQRTQQEDSAVYLCASTLGGEGSEQYFGPGTRLTVT.

This clonotype was counted a few times. V and J are TRBV7-9 and TRBJ2-7; 11 bases are a match to TRBD2. With 1 base clipped from V and 3 bases from J, the junction kept 5 bases outside the gene matches. The CDR3 consists of 16 residues. CDR1 is SEHNR and CDR2 is FQNEAQ in the germline V gene (reference sequence). CDR3 DNA sequence: TGTGCCAGCAGCTTAGTAGTCGGGACTAGCGGCTACGAGCAGTACTTC. It specifies CASSLVVGTSGYEQYF.

This clonotype was counted a few times. At one end the junction does not follow the germline gene, possibly because of a read error. The V and J genes are TRBV11-2 and TRBJ1-1; 7 bases agree with TRBD1. Germline CDR1 SGHAT, CDR2 FQNNGV. The CDR3 runs to 13 residues. This CDR3 is CTSSRGQDTEAFF. DNA of the CDR3: TGTACCAGCAGCCGTGGACAGGACACTGAAGCTTTCTTT.

This clonotype was detected a few times. V usage is TRBV20-1 and J usage is TRBJ2-5; possible D gene TRBD1, 6 bases. There are 17 residues in the CDR3. V was trimmed by 8 bases and J by 5 bases, leaving 30 bases between them. Germline values: CDR1 DFQATT, CDR2 SNEGSKA (reference sequence). CDR3 loop: CSTLGTTKAEEVETQYF. In DNA, the CDR3 is TGCAGTACCCTGGGGACAACAAAGGCGGAGGAGGTGGAGACCCAGTACTTC.

V and J are TRBV5-1 and TRBJ2-6, with D possibly being TRBD1 (5 bases). The CDR3 sequence is 17 residues long. Germline V gene data show CDR1 as SGHRS and CDR2 as YFSETQ. The V end was cut by 1 base, the J end by 4 bases, with 15 bases between. The CDR3 DNA reads as TGCGCCAGCAGCTTGAATGCTCCAGGGATAGGGGCCAACGTCCTGACTTTC. Amino acid sequence: CASSLNAPGIGANVLTF.

This chain connects TRBV29-1 to TRBJ1-3, with D unclear. The CDR3 spans 14 residues. CDR1 and CDR2 from the germline V gene are SQVTM and ANQGSEA. V was trimmed by 5 bases and J by 3 bases, leaving 14 bases between them. The CDR3 nucleotides read TGCAGCGTTTCGGCCGTCGAGTTTGGAAACACCATATATTTT. As protein: CSVSAVEFGNTIYF.

This clonotype was observed at least ten times. The gene calls are TRBV28 and TRBJ2-1, with TRBD1 matching over 8 bases. The CDR3 runs 17 residues. Germline V gene lookup returns CDR1 MDHEN and CDR2 SYDVKM. J was trimmed by 0 bases and V by 5 bases; bases with no gene match: 9. The CDR3 region has the DNA TGTGCCAGCAGTGACCGGGCCAGGGGGCTCTCCTACAATGAGCAGTTCTTC. The encoded protein is CASSDRARGLSYNEQFF.

The V and J genes are TRBV19 and TRBJ1-5; D may be TRBD1 (6 bases). The V gene lost 8 bases and the J gene lost 1 base, with 24 bases spanning the gap. The CDR3 loop spans 18 amino acids. Germline lookup yields CDR1 LNHDA and CDR2 SQIVND (reference sequence). In DNA, the CDR3 is TGTGCCAGTCAACCGTACGGGGGACAAGGGGTAAGCAATCAGCCCCAGCATTTT. Translated, it gives CASQPYGGQGVSNQPQHF.

This clonotype was seen a handful of times. The CDR3, as DNA: TGTGCCAGCCAGGACTCCTACGAGCAGTACTTC. It yields the protein CASQDSYEQYF. J is TRBJ2-7 and V is TRBV28, with D hard to call. The CDR3 length is 11 residues. CDR1 is MDHEN and CDR2 is SYDVKM in the germline V gene. The V and J ends lost 8 bases and 0 bases respectively, with 5 bases between them.

This rearrangement joins TRBV20-1 to TRBJ2-7; D tentatively fits TRBD1 or TRBD2 (5 bases each). Trimming removed 6 bases at V and 4 bases at J, with 19 bases between. There are 14 residues in the CDR3. Per the germline V gene, CDR1 is DFQATT and CDR2 is SNEGSKA (reference sequence). The CDR3 loop reads CSAIAGTAGYEQYF. The CDR3 nucleotides read TGCAGTGCCATCGCCGGGACCGCAGGTTACGAGCAGTACTTC.